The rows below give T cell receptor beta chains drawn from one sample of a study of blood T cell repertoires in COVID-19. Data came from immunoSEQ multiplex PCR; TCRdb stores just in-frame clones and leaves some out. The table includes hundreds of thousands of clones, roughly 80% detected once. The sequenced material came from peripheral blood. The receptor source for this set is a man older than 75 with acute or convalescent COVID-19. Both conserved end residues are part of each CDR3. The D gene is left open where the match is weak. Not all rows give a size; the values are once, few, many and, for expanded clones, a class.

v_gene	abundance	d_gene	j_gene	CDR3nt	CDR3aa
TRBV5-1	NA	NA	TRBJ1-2	TGCGCCAGCAGCTTGGGACAGCTAGACTATGGCTACACCTTC	CASSLGQLDYGYTF
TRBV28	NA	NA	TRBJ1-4	TGTGCCAGCAGTCCCTCAGGGGTCGGTAATGAAAAACTGTTTTTT	CASSPSGVGNEKLFF
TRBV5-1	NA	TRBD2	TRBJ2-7	TGCGCCAGCAGCTTTTTGGATAAAGCGGGAGGCCTTAAGACCTACGAGCAGTACTTC	CASSFLDKAGGLKTYEQYF
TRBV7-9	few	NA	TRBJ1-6	TGTGCCAGCAGCACCCTGGACGGGAGTTCACCCCTCCACTTT	CASSTLDGSSPLHF
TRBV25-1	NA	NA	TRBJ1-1	TGTGCCAGCAGCCCGAGTCCCACTGAAGCTTTCTTT	CASSPSPTEAFF
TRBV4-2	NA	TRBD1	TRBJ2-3	TGTGCCAGCAGCCATCTCAGGGGGGATACGCAGTATTTT	CASSHLRGDTQYF
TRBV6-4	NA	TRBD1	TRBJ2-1	TGTGCCAGCAGTGACTCAGGGACAGGCTCCTACAATGAGCAGTTCTTC	CASSDSGTGSYNEQFF
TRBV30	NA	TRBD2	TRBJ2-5	TGTGCCTGGAGGCCGGGGGGGAGTCAAGAGACCCAGTACTTC	CAWRPGGSQETQYF
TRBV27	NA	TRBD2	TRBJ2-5	TGTGCCAGCAGTTCCACGGGACTAGCGGGAATAGAGACCCAGTACTTC	CASSSTGLAGIETQYF
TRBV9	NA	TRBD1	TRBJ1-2	TGTGCCAGCAGCGCCGGGACAGGATATGGCTACACCTTC	CASSAGTGYGYTF
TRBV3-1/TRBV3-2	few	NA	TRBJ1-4	TGTGCCAGCAGCCAGGAGGGAAGGCGAAATGAAAAACTGTTTTTT	CASSQEGRRNEKLFF
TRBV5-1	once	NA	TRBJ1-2	TGCGCCAGCAGCTTGATTCCCCGGGGAGACTATGGCTACACCTTC	CASSLIPRGDYGYTF
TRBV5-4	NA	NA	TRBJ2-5	TGTGCCAGCAGCTTGGAAATGAGAGGTCCAGAGACCCAGTACTTC	CASSLEMRGPETQYF
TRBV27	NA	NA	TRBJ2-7	TGTGCCAGCAGACCCCGACAACCAGCTAGCTCACCCACCTACGAGCAGTACTTC	CASRPRQPASSPTYEQYF
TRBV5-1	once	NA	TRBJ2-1	TGCGCCAGCGCGCCCTTTGACAGTTCCTACAATGAGCAGTTCTTC	CASAPFDSSYNEQFF
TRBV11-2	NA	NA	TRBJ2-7	TGTGCCAGCAGCTTAGGGGACTGGGAGCAGTACTTC	CASSLGDWEQYF
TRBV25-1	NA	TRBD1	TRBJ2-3	TGTGCCAGCAGTGAATTTGATACAGGGGACACAGATACGCAGTATTTT	CASSEFDTGDTDTQYF
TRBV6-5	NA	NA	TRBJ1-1	TGTGCCAGCAGTTACGGCTGGAACACTGAAGCTTTCTTT	CASSYGWNTEAFF
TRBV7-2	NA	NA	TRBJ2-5	TGTGCCACCGTTTATAGGGGCTTCGGAGAGACCCAGTACTTC	CATVYRGFGETQYF
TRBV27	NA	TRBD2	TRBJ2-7	TGTGCCAGCAGTTTATCTCGACTAGCGGTCCCCGGGGTGTACTTC	CASSLSRLAVPGVYF
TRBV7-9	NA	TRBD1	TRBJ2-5	TGTGCCAGCAGCCCCAGGGACAGGGGAGAAGAGACCCAGTACTTC	CASSPRDRGEETQYF